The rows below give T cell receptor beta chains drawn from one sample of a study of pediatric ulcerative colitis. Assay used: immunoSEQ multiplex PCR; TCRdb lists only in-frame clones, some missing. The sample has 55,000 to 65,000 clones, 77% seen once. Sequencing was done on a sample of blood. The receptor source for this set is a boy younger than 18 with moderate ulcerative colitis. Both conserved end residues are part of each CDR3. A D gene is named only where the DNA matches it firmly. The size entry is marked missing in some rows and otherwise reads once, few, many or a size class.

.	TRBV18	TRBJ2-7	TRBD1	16	CASSPRGQGGHHEQYF	TGTGCCAGCTCACCAAGAGGACAGGGGGGGCACCACGAGCAGTACTTC
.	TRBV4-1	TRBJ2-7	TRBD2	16	CASSQSPSGIGYEQYF	TGCGCCAGCAGCCAATCCCCTAGCGGGATAGGCTACGAGCAGTACTTC
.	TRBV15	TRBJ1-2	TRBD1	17	CATSSEGDRFSLYGYTF	TGTGCCACCAGCAGTGAGGGGGACAGGTTCTCCCTCTATGGCTACACCTTC
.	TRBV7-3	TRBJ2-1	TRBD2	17	CASSPHGTSGRNNEQFF	TGTGCCAGCAGCCCTCACGGGACTAGCGGGAGGAACAATGAGCAGTTCTTC
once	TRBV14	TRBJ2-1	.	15	CASSQAGFFYNEQFF	TGTGCCAGCAGCCAAGCGGGGTTCTTCTACAATGAGCAGTTCTTC
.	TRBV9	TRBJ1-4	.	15	CASSELAGTNEKLFF	TGTGCCAGCAGCGAGCTGGCAGGGACTAATGAAAAACTGTTTTTT
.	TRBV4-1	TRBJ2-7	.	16	CASSQSSRRILYEQYF	TGCGCCAGCAGCCAAAGTTCGCGGAGGATCCTCTACGAGCAGTACTTC
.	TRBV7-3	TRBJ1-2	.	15	CASSLGPQEIYGYTF	TGTGCCAGCAGCTTAGGTCCCCAGGAAATCTATGGCTACACCTTC
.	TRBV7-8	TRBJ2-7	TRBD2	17	CASSLSRLAGSSYEQYF	TGTGCCAGCAGCTTATCTCGACTAGCGGGGAGCTCCTACGAGCAGTACTTC
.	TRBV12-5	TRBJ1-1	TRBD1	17	CASGLVIGGTGDPEAFF	TGTGCTAGTGGTTTGGTAATAGGAGGGACAGGGGACCCTGAAGCTTTCTTT
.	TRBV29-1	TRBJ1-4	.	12	CSVRRGNEKLFF	TGCAGCGTTCGGAGGGGGAATGAAAAACTGTTTTTT
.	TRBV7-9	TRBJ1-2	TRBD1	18	CASSLLSLLGQGYYGYTF	TGTGCCAGCAGCTTACTCTCACTGCTGGGACAGGGGTACTATGGCTACACCTTC
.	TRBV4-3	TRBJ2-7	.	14	CASSQFTADYEQYF	TGCGCCAGCAGCCAATTCACAGCAGACTACGAGCAGTACTTC
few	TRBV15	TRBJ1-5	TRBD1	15	CATQRDRERSQPQHF	TGTGCCACCCAGCGAGACAGGGAGCGAAGTCAGCCCCAGCATTTT
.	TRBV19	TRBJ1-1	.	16	CASSIEGAPMNTEAFF	TGTGCCAGTAGTATAGAGGGGGCCCCCATGAACACTGAAGCTTTCTTT
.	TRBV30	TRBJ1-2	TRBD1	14	CAWNPLTGAGGYTF	TGTGCCTGGAACCCCCTCACAGGGGCTGGTGGCTACACCTTC